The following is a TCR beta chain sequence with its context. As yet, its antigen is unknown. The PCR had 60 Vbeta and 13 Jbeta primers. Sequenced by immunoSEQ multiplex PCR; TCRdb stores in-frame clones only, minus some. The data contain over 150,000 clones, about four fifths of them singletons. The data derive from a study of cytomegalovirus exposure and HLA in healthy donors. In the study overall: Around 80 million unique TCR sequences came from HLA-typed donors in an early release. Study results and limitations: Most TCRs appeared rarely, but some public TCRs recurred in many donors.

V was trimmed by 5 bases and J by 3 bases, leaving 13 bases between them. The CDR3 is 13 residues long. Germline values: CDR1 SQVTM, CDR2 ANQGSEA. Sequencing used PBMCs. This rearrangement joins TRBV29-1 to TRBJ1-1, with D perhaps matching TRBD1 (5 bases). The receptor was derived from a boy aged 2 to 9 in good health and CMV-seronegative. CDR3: CSVHWGEDTEAFF. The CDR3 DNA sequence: TGCAGCGTTCATTGGGGGGAGGACACTGAAGCTTTCTTT.